These 21 T cell receptor beta chains were sequenced from one sample in a study of blood T cell repertoires in COVID-19. This table comes from immunoSEQ multiplex PCR, and its TCRdb copy is limited to in-frame clones, with some not included. The data hold 150,000 to 200,000 clones, with around 82% observed a single time. The material sequenced was PBMCs or T cells enriched from blood (not recorded which). The source is a woman between 45 and 65 years old with acute COVID-19.

The chain is built from TRBV28 and TRBJ1-4, with TRBD1 as a possible D gene (6 bases). Trimming took off 6 bases at V and 8 bases at J, with 10 bases between the two ends. Germline V gene lookup returns CDR1 MDHEN and CDR2 SYDVKM. The CDR3 has 12 amino acids. CDR3 residues: CASRGGMEKLFF. DNA for the CDR3: TGTGCCAGCAGAGGGGGTATGGAAAAACTGTTTTTT.

The genes are TRBV7-6 and TRBJ1-4, with D perhaps matching TRBD1 (5 bases). The V end was cut by 4 bases, the J end by 7 bases, with 19 bases between. The CDR3 consists of 16 residues. The V gene's germline CDR1 is SGHVS and CDR2 FNYEAQ. The CDR3 spells CASSYGGSAVSEKLFF. The CDR3 DNA is TGTGCCAGCAGCTACGGGGGTTCGGCCGTTTCTGAAAAACTGTTTTTT.

The chain has TRBV19 and TRBJ1-5; TRBD1 matches at 11 bases. The CDR3 totals 15 residues. Germline-derived CDR1 and CDR2 are LNHDA and SQIVND (reference sequence). Losses at the gene ends were 6 bases for V and 6 bases for J; bases not matched to a gene: 7. CDR3 sequence: CASSLGTGGFQPQHF. The CDR3 region has the DNA TGTGCCAGTAGCCTTGGGACAGGGGGTTTTCAGCCCCAGCATTTT.

The chain employs TRBV28 and TRBJ1-4; D gene uncertain. The CDR3 sequence is 14 residues long. Germline CDR1 MDHEN, CDR2 SYDVKM. V was pared by 3 bases and J by 5 bases, with 10 bases between. CDR3 nucleotides: TGTGCCAGCAGTTTGGTCAGTTCAAATGAAAAACTGTTTTTT. The encoded protein is CASSLVSSNEKLFF.

The rearrangement joins TRBV28 to TRBJ2-2, with 8 bases lining up with TRBD1. V lost 5 bases, J lost 2 bases, and 1 base stayed unmatched. Germline V gives CDR1 MDHEN, CDR2 SYDVKM. This CDR3 comprises 14 residues. The CDR3 loop reads CASSGQGNTGELFF. The CDR3 nucleotides are TGTGCCAGCAGTGGACAGGGAAACACCGGGGAGCTGTTTTTT.

The V gene is TRBV19, the J gene TRBJ1-5; TRBD1 aligns across 9 bases. The ends lost 11 bases at V and 1 base at J; junction bases unmatched: 12. The CDR3 is 16 residues long. CDR1 LNHDA and CDR2 SQIVND come from the germline V gene (reference sequence). CDR3 region: CASGTGHSVSNQPQHF. The CDR3 DNA follows: TGTGCCTCCGGGACAGGGCACTCCGTGAGCAATCAGCCCCAGCATTTT.

The chain employs TRBV5-1 and TRBJ1-6; weak D call: TRBD1 (6 bases). Germline V gives CDR1 SGHRS, CDR2 YFSETQ. The CDR3 sequence is 15 residues long. V lost 5 bases and J lost 5, with 14 bases in between. The CDR3 sequence: CASRGRDNNNSPLHF. CDR3 in DNA: TGCGCCAGCAGGGGCCGGGACAATAATAATTCACCCCTCCACTTT.

In this sample, this clone turned up once. The chain has TRBV19 and TRBJ2-1; D remains ambiguous. The CDR3 consists of 12 residues. The germline gives CDR1 LNHDA, CDR2 SQIVND (reference sequence). V dropped 4 bases and J dropped 10 bases, with 11 bases sitting between them. The CDR3, as DNA: TGTGCCAGTAGTACCCTAGGAAGCGAGCAGTTCTTC. Its protein is CASSTLGSEQFF.

The genes are TRBV4-1 and TRBJ1-2; no clear D gene. Trimming took 1 base from V and 7 from J, leaving 16 bases between them. CDR3 length: 15 amino acids. CDR1 and CDR2 (germline): MGHRA, YSYEKL. The CDR3 sequence is CASSQVEGDPSGYTF. Written as DNA, the CDR3 is TGCGCCAGCAGCCAAGTGGAAGGAGATCCGAGTGGCTACACCTTC.

The rearrangement links TRBV20-1 to TRBJ1-1, with TRBD1 matching 8 bases. The germline CDR1 and CDR2 sequences are DFQATT and SNEGSKA (reference sequence). The CDR3 has 17 amino acids. The J segment lost 1 base and the V segment lost 3 bases, leaving 13 bases of the junction unmatched. In nucleotides, the CDR3 is TGCAGTGCTAGTTTCGGCAGGGGGCTGGGCTCGAACACTGAAGCTTTCTTT. It translates to CSASFGRGLGSNTEAFF.

V gene TRBV25-1 combines with J gene TRBJ1-2; no definite D call. Germline CDR1 is MGHDK and CDR2 is SYGVNS. Trimming took 6 bases from V and 2 from J, leaving 10 bases between them. The CDR3 is 13 amino acids. CDR3 sequence: CASRKEGNYGYTF. CDR3 nucleotide sequence: TGTGCCAGCAGGAAGGAGGGAAACTATGGCTACACCTTC.

The chain recombines TRBV28 with TRBJ1-2; TRBD1 matches at 7 bases. Germline trimming cut 7 bases from V and 4 bases from J; bases unmatched to any gene: 6. The CDR3 loop spans 13 amino acids. Germline V gene sequence: CDR1 MDHEN, CDR2 SYDVKM. The CDR3 loop is CASITKGAYGYTF. For the CDR3, the DNA is TGTGCCAGCATTACTAAGGGGGCCTATGGCTACACCTTC.

V and J are TRBV3-1 (or the pseudogene TRBV3-2) and TRBJ2-2; tentatively, D is TRBD1 (6 bases). Germline lookup yields CDR1 LGHDT and CDR2 YNNKEL (reference sequence). The CDR3 has 13 residues. The V gene lost 4 bases and the J gene lost 7 bases, with 10 bases spanning the gap. CDR3 sequence reads: CASSLQGRGELFF. Here the CDR3 DNA reads TGTGCCAGCAGCCTCCAGGGGCGCGGGGAGCTGTTTTTT.

This chain links TRBV7-6 with TRBJ1-1, with D maybe TRBD1 (6 bases). V was shortened by 1 base and J by 0 bases, with 15 bases between the two germline ends. Germline lookup yields CDR1 SGHVS and CDR2 FNYEAQ. CDR3 length: 17 amino acids. The CDR3 nucleotides are TGTGCCAGCAGCTTAGGGGAACAGGGTAGGATGAACACTGAAGCTTTCTTT. It is translated as CASSLGEQGRMNTEAFF.

This clone was seen a handful of times. The chain combines TRBV7-3 with TRBJ1-2; TRBD1 agrees at 12 bases. V lost 5 bases and J lost 1; bases outside the gene matches: 8. This CDR3 region has 17 residues. Germline CDR1 and CDR2: SGHTA and FQGTGA. The CDR3 sequence is CASSPGGQGALNYGYTF. CDR3 coding DNA: TGTGCCAGCAGCCCGGGGGGACAGGGGGCTCTTAACTATGGCTACACCTTC.

The chain recombines TRBV25-1 with TRBJ2-6; perhaps TRBD2 as D (5 bases). Germline V lookup: CDR1 MGHDK, CDR2 SYGVNS. This CDR3 region has 16 residues. V was clipped by 1 base and J by 3 bases, with 10 bases between them. CDR3 sequence: CASSESGTVGANVLTF. The CDR3 DNA reads as TGTGCCAGCAGTGAATCGGGAACAGTTGGGGCCAACGTCCTGACTTTC.

The J gene is TRBJ2-1, the V gene TRBV4-2, with TRBD2 matching over 10 bases. The V gene end was trimmed by 3 bases and the J gene end by 0 bases; junction bases not matched to a gene: 2. Germline-derived CDR1 and CDR2 are LGHNA and YNFKEQ. This CDR3 has 16 amino acids. CDR3 residues: CASSQERGGSYNEQFF. DNA of the CDR3: TGTGCCAGCAGCCAGGAGCGGGGGGGCTCCTACAATGAGCAGTTCTTC.

This chain links TRBV29-1 with TRBJ1-2; D unresolved. CDR1 is SQVTM and CDR2 is ANQGSEA in the germline V gene. V lost 2 bases and J lost 8, with 9 bases in between. This CDR3 is built from 11 residues. CDR3 amino acids: CSVEIGGGYTF. As DNA, the CDR3 is TGCAGCGTTGAAATCGGAGGGGGCTACACCTTC.

The rearrangement uses TRBV5-4 and TRBJ2-1, with 11 bases that match TRBD2. The J segment lost 2 bases and the V segment lost 1 base, leaving 8 bases of the junction unmatched. This CDR3 comprises 18 residues. Germline V gene data show CDR1 as SGHNT and CDR2 as YYREEE (reference sequence). CDR3 protein: CASSLKQASGGTYNEQFF. The DNA of the CDR3 is TGTGCCAGCAGCTTGAAACAGGCTAGCGGGGGGACCTACAATGAGCAGTTCTTC.

This chain connects TRBV7-3 to TRBJ2-1; possible D gene TRBD2, 6 bases. The CDR3 totals 15 residues. Germline V lookup: CDR1 SGHTA, CDR2 FQGTGA. Between the trimmed V and J ends, which lost 4 bases and 5 bases, there was a span of 15 bases. CDR3 DNA sequence: TGTGCCAGCAGCTCCTCCTTGGAGGGCGACAATGAGCAGTTCTTC. This translates into CASSSSLEGDNEQFF.

V usage is TRBV6-4 and J usage is TRBJ1-5; 8 bases are shared with TRBD1. CDR3 length: 13 residues. The V gene's germline CDR1 is MRHNA and CDR2 SNTAGT. V trimming: 5 bases; J trimming: 9 bases; junction bases outside the gene matches: 6. CDR3 protein: CASSMDREAPQHF. Here the CDR3 DNA reads TGTGCCAGCAGTATGGACAGGGAGGCGCCCCAGCATTTT.